This TCR beta chain came from a study of PD-1 blockade in classical Hodgkin lymphoma. CDR3 length equals 13 residues. Trimming took off 11 bases at V and 0 bases at J, with 11 bases between the two ends. The germline V gene has CDR1 MDHEN and CDR2 SYDVKM. Time point indicated: newly diagnosed, previously untreated cHL patient sample. The authors compared against newly diagnosed, untreated classical Hodgkin lymphoma PBMCs. Study findings and constraints: Relapsed/refractory patients reportedly had the lowest baseline TCR diversity, below newly diagnosed patients, who were below healthy donors. Undefined causes, possibly disease activity or prior therapy, underlie the repertoire differences.

The method was immunoSEQ multiplex PCR; TCRdb's version includes in-frame clones alone and lacks a portion of them. The data hold over 25,000 clones, with roughly 92% observed a single time. Remarks on this clone: Its target is not known.

V usage is TRBV28 and J usage is TRBJ1-5; unclear D gene. The receptor's source is a human donor with classical Hodgkin lymphoma. The sequenced material came from peripheral blood mononuclear cells (PBMCs). The CDR3 DNA reads as TGTGCCCCCCCGGGCCCTAGCAATCAGCCCCAGCATTTT. Translated: CAPPGPSNQPQHF. The full variable domain, in which reference TRBV28 and TRBJ1-5 provide the parts outside the CDR3, is DVKVTQSSRYLVKRTGEKVFLECVQDMDHENMFWYRQDPGLGLRLIYFSYDVKMKEKGDIPEGYSVSREKKERFSLILESASTNQTSMYLCAPPGPSNQPQHFGDGTRLSIL.